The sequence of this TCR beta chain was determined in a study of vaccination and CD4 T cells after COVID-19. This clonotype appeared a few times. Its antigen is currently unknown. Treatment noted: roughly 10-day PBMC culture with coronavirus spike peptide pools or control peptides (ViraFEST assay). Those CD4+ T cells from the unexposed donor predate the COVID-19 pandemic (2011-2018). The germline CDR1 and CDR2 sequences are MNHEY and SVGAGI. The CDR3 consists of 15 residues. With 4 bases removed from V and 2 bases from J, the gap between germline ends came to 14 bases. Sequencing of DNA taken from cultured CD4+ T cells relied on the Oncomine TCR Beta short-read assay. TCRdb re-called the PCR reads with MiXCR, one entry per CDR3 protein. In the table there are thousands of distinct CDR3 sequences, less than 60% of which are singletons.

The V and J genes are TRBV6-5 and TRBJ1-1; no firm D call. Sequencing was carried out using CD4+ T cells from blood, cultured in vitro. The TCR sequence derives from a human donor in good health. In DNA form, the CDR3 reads TGTGCCAGCAGTTCCTCGCCCAGCCTAAACACTGAAGCTTTCTTT. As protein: CASSSSPSLNTEAFF.